This entry lists 21 T cell receptor beta chains sequenced from one sample in a study of T cell responses to AZD1222 COVID-19 vaccine (dated by TCRdb to about 2021). Library preparation was by the immunoSEQ multiplex PCR assay. The table was pulled from immuneACCESS by TCRdb, which kept in-frame rearrangements only. Such tables lose some clones; where checked, under half of the loss comes from unresolved V genes, and the rest has no known cause. The sample table records 80,000 to 100,000 clones; approximately 85% of these occur just once. Of the sample, roughly 3.1% falls within the top ten clones. Taken with the paper, the label for time point translates to: about 28 days (+/-7) after the second vaccine dose. The sample consisted of peripheral blood, taken 28 days after the second AZD1222 dose. Receptors originate from an adult who received the AZD1222 COVID-19 vaccine.

The chain recombines TRBV23-1 with TRBJ2-2; TRBD2 matches at 7 bases. Being an ORF, TRBV23-1 has a function that is uncertain. There are 19 residues in the CDR3. Trimming took 4 bases from V and 5 from J; bases not matched to a gene: 19. CDR3 loop: CASSLKPEGPSGMTGELFF. CDR3 nucleotide sequence: TGCGCCAGCAGTCTCAAACCAGAAGGGCCCAGCGGGATGACCGGGGAGCTGTTTTTT.

The V gene is TRBV7-9, the J gene TRBJ1-2; D ambiguous. Trimming removed 10 bases from V and 0 bases from J, with 15 bases in between. CDR3 length equals 14 residues. Germline V CDR1 and CDR2: SEHNR, FQNEAQ (reference sequence). The CDR3, as DNA: TGTGCCACCCCCCATCCCCCGCCTAACTATGGCTACACCTTC. Translation: CATPHPPPNYGYTF.

This sequence joins TRBV29-1 and TRBJ1-1, with 8 bases that match TRBD1. The CDR3 spans 15 residues. V lost 6 bases and J lost 3; bases outside the gene matches: 12. Germline CDR1 SQVTM, CDR2 ANQGSEA. The CDR3 spells CSVRGDRGIYTEAFF. The CDR3 region has the DNA TGCAGCGTCAGAGGAGACAGGGGTATTTACACTGAAGCTTTCTTT. Using reference TRBV29-1 and TRBJ1-1 for the parts outside the CDR3, the full variable domain is SAVISQKPSRDICQRGTSLTIQCQVDSQVTMMFWYRQQPGQSLTLIATANQGSEATYESGFVIDKFPISRPNLTFSTLTVSNMSPEDSSIYLCSVRGDRGIYTEAFFGQGTRLTVV.

The chain combines TRBV6-5 with TRBJ2-2, with TRBD1 matching over 8 bases. Germline trimming cut 6 bases from V and 6 bases from J; bases unmatched to any gene: 3. CDR1 is MNHEY and CDR2 is SVGAGI in the germline V gene. The CDR3 is 13 amino acids. CDR3 region: CASRNRGAGELFF. CDR3 coding DNA: TGTGCCAGCAGAAACAGGGGGGCCGGGGAGCTGTTTTTT.

The V call is TRBV30, the J call TRBJ1-3; 7 positions match TRBD1. The ends lost 0 bases at V and 4 bases at J; junction bases unmatched: 6. There are 15 residues in the CDR3. Per the germline V gene, CDR1 is GTSNPN and CDR2 is SVGIG (reference sequence). The CDR3 region has the DNA TGTGCCTGGAGTGTAAGGGGGCGCAAGGGAAACACCATATATTTT. Translated: CAWSVRGRKGNTIYF.

The chain joins TRBV28 to TRBJ1-1; D remains ambiguous. The germline gives CDR1 MDHEN, CDR2 SYDVKM. This CDR3 spans 12 amino acids. V lost 6 bases to trimming and J lost 6 bases, with 11 bases between them. CDR3 amino acids: CASSNRLSEAFF. The CDR3 nucleotides read TGTGCCAGCAGCAACCGGTTATCTGAAGCTTTCTTT. Filled out from reference TRBV28 and TRBJ1-1, the complete variable domain reads DVKVTQSSRYLVKRTGEKVFLECVQDMDHENMFWYRQDPGLGLRLIYFSYDVKMKEKGDIPEGYSVSREKKERFSLILESASTNQTSMYLCASSNRLSEAFFGQGTRLTVV.

The chain joins TRBV20-1 to TRBJ1-1; 7 bases line up with TRBD1. CDR1 is DFQATT and CDR2 is SNEGSKA in the germline V gene (reference sequence). The V gene end was trimmed by 3 bases and the J gene end by 1 base; junction bases not matched to a gene: 2. The CDR3 runs 13 residues. The CDR3: CSASGTANTEAFF. The CDR3 DNA reads TGCAGTGCTAGTGGGACAGCGAACACTGAAGCTTTCTTT.

This chain joins TRBV7-6 and TRBJ2-5, with TRBD2 identical over 8 bases. This CDR3 spans 15 amino acids. Unmatched junction bases numbered 8, after V lost 3 bases and J lost 5 bases. CDR1 is SGHVS and CDR2 is FNYEAQ in the germline V gene. The CDR3 nucleotides read TGTGCCAGCAGCTTCCATCAGCGGGAGTGGGAGACCCAGTACTTC. This encodes CASSFHQREWETQYF.

The chain links TRBV7-2 to TRBJ2-3, with 13 positions matching TRBD2. The germline gives CDR1 SGHTA, CDR2 FQGNSA. V shed 3 bases and J 2 bases; nucleotides not matched to a gene: 2. The CDR3 sequence is 16 residues long. As DNA, the CDR3 is TGTGCCAGCAGCTTTGGACTAGCGGGAGCCACAGATACGCAGTATTTT. It codes for CASSFGLAGATDTQYF.

This rearrangement joins TRBV5-6 to TRBJ2-1; TRBD2 matches at 10 bases. Germline V gives CDR1 SGHDT, CDR2 YYEEEE. The CDR3 consists of 15 residues. Trimming took 0 bases from V and 8 from J; bases not matched to a gene: 5. The CDR3: CASSLERGGPDEQFF. The CDR3 region has the DNA TGTGCCAGCAGCTTGGAGCGGGGGGGCCCCGATGAGCAGTTCTTC. Together with reference TRBV5-6 and TRBJ2-1, the CDR3 gives the full variable domain: DAGVTQSPTHLIKTRGQQVTLRCSPKSGHDTVSWYQQALGQGPQFIFQYYEEEERQRGNFPDRFSGHQFPNYSSELNVNALLLGDSALYLCASSLERGGPDEQFFGPGTRLTVL.

The V and J genes are TRBV7-9 and TRBJ2-7, with TRBD1 matching over 7 bases. Germline CDR1 is SEHNR and CDR2 is FQNEAQ (reference sequence). Trimming removed 2 bases from V and 6 bases from J; junction bases left unmatched: 19. CDR3 length: 18 amino acids. The CDR3 here is CASSLKGGGGRGSSEQYF. In DNA, the CDR3 is TGTGCCAGCAGCTTAAAAGGTGGAGGAGGCAGGGGGAGTTCCGAGCAGTACTTC.

The genes are TRBV28 and TRBJ1-2, with D uncertain. V was shortened by 2 bases and J by 10 bases, with 8 bases between the two germline ends. The germline V gene has CDR1 MDHEN and CDR2 SYDVKM. The CDR3 is 11 residues long. The CDR3 region is CASSLNGVYTF. The CDR3 DNA reads as TGTGCCAGCAGTTTAAATGGGGTCTACACCTTC.

The chain carries TRBV9 and TRBJ1-2; D call uncertain. CDR1 is SGDLS, CDR2 YYNGEE, per germline. The germline V and J ends were trimmed by 3 bases and 8 bases, with 11 bases remaining between them. The CDR3 has 12 residues. CDR3 sequence reads: CASSAPAMGYTF. As DNA, the CDR3 is TGTGCCAGCAGCGCACCGGCGATGGGCTACACCTTC.

This chain joins TRBV5-1 and TRBJ2-1; 14 bases agree with TRBD2. V trimming: 4 bases; J trimming: 8 bases; junction bases outside the gene matches: 5. The germline gives CDR1 SGHRS, CDR2 YFSETQ. The CDR3 covers 15 residues. In DNA form, the CDR3 reads TGCGCCAGCAGCCGACTAGCGGGGGGGAAGGATGAGCAGTTCTTC. Protein product: CASSRLAGGKDEQFF. The variable domain in full, with the rest retrieved from reference TRBV5-1 and TRBJ2-1, is KAGVTQTPRYLIKTRGQQVTLSCSPISGHRSVSWYQQTPGQGLQFLFEYFSETQRNKGNFPGRFSGRQFSNSRSEMNVSTLELGDSALYLCASSRLAGGKDEQFFGPGTRLTVL.

The chain uses TRBV15 and TRBJ1-1; TRBD1 aligns across 10 bases. The CDR3 is made up of 15 amino acids. Germline CDR1 and CDR2: LNHNV and YYDKDF (reference sequence). Trimming cost V 3 bases and J 4 bases; bases outside gene matches: 5. CDR3 protein: CATSRWDRGPTEAFF. The CDR3 coding sequence is TGTGCCACCAGCAGGTGGGACAGGGGACCCACTGAAGCTTTCTTT.

This chain joins TRBV7-2 and TRBJ2-7, with D tentatively TRBD2 (6 bases). The CDR3 sequence is 15 residues long. Looked up from germline, CDR1 is SGHTA and CDR2 is FQGNSA. Trimming pared 2 bases from V and 3 bases from J, leaving 14 bases between. CDR3 region: CASSLSGGRYYEQYF. DNA for the CDR3: TGTGCCAGCAGCTTATCCGGGGGACGCTACTACGAGCAGTACTTC.

The CDR3: CASSLPNQPQHF. CDR3 DNA sequence: TGTGCCAGCAGCCTCCCGAATCAGCCCCAGCATTTT. The chain links TRBV5-4 to TRBJ1-5; D is unclear. The CDR3 length is 12 residues. The V end lost 4 bases, the J end lost 4 bases, and 6 bases lay between the germline ends. The germline gives CDR1 SGHNT, CDR2 YYREEE (reference sequence).

The chain combines TRBV9 with TRBJ2-1, with TRBD2 identical over 14 bases. Germline V CDR1 and CDR2: SGDLS, YYNGEE. This CDR3 is 19 amino acids long. Germline trimming cut 0 bases from V and 0 bases from J; bases unmatched to any gene: 5. DNA for the CDR3: TGTGCCAGCAGCGTAGGACTAGCGGGGGGGCCTGGCTCCTACAATGAGCAGTTCTTC. As protein: CASSVGLAGGPGSYNEQFF.

The rearrangement joins TRBV7-9 to TRBJ2-2; D gene unclear. The germline gives CDR1 SEHNR, CDR2 FQNEAQ (reference sequence). V shed 4 bases and J shed 5 bases, with 11 bases lying between them. The CDR3 has 14 residues. In nucleotides, the CDR3 is TGTGCCAGCAGCTCCACAAGCAAAACCGGGGAGCTGTTTTTT. Amino acids: CASSSTSKTGELFF. The full variable domain, in which reference TRBV7-9 and TRBJ2-2 provide the parts outside the CDR3, is DTGVSQNPRHKITKRGQNVTFRCDPISEHNRLYWYRQTLGQGPEFLTYFQNEAQLEKSRLLSDRFSAERPKGSFSTLEIQRTEQGDSAMYLCASSSTSKTGELFFGEGSRLTVL.

This chain joins TRBV30 and TRBJ1-4; 9 bases are a match to TRBD1. V lost 5 bases, J lost 7 bases, and 5 bases stayed unmatched. This CDR3 spans 13 amino acids. Per germline, CDR1 GTSNPN and CDR2 SVGIG (reference sequence). Written as DNA, the CDR3 is TGTGCCTGGTCGGGACAGGGAGGTGAAAAACTGTTTTTT. This translates into CAWSGQGGEKLFF.

The chain combines TRBV28 with TRBJ1-5; D unresolved. V dropped 6 bases and J dropped 3 bases, with 12 bases sitting between them. The CDR3 spans 14 residues. Germline V gene lookup returns CDR1 MDHEN and CDR2 SYDVKM. CDR3 DNA: TGTGCCAGCAGCAAACACCAGAACAATCAGCCCCAGCATTTT. Protein sequence: CASSKHQNNQPQHF.